These T cell receptor beta chains were read from a single sample in a study of CD8+ T cells in alopecia areata. Profiling relied on immunoSEQ multiplex PCR, and the TCRdb table lists in-frame clones only, not all of them. The table has some 120,000 clones, roughly three fifths seen once. Sequenced material: CD4+ T cells sorted from blood, taken at week 0. These TCRs come from a human donor with alopecia areata. Both conserved end residues are part of each CDR3. The D gene is left open where the match is weak. A clone size is listed for some rows: how often the clone was seen (once, few, many), or a class if it is expanded.

CDR3 protein	CDR3 DNA	V gene	D gene	clone size	J gene
CASSLEGTVNTEAFF	TGCGCCAGCAGCTTGGAGGGGACGGTGAACACTGAAGCTTTCTTT	TRBV5-1	NA	few	TRBJ1-1
CASSEFSLPEQFF	TGTGCCAGCAGTGAATTCTCGCTCCCGGAGCAGTTCTTC	TRBV25-1	NA	NA	TRBJ2-1
CASSDSARGSSYEQYF	TGTGCCAGCAGTGACTCAGCTCGGGGCTCCTCCTACGAGCAGTACTTC	TRBV25-1	NA	few	TRBJ2-7
CAISENGAGGGKTQYF	TGTGCCATCAGTGAGAACGGGGCGGGAGGCGGGAAGACCCAGTACTTC	TRBV10-3	TRBD2	NA	TRBJ2-5
CASSVSGGWDTRGYTF	TGTGCCAGCAGCGTCTCGGGAGGTTGGGACACTCGTGGCTACACCTTC	TRBV5-4	NA	NA	TRBJ1-2
CASSRRSGQGGGYTF	TGTGCCAGCAGCCGAAGATCGGGACAGGGAGGAGGCTACACCTTC	TRBV14	TRBD1	NA	TRBJ1-2
CASSVEGHQGRAFF	TGTGCCAGCAGCGTAGAGGGACATCAAGGACGAGCTTTCTTT	TRBV9	NA	NA	TRBJ1-1
CSADRGHEQYF	TGCAGCGCCGACAGGGGCCACGAGCAGTACTTC	TRBV29-1	TRBD1	once	TRBJ2-7
CSVQKNNDQPQHF	TGCAGCGTCCAAAAAAATAACGATCAGCCCCAGCATTTT	TRBV29-1	NA	NA	TRBJ1-5
CASSPSSGVKETQYF	TGTGCCAGCTCACCGTCCTCAGGGGTAAAAGAGACCCAGTACTTC	TRBV18	NA	few	TRBJ2-5
CASSYRGRLNEKLFF	TGTGCCAGCAGTTATAGGGGACGGCTTAATGAAAAACTGTTTTTT	TRBV6-5	NA	NA	TRBJ1-4
CASSVGLANQETQYF	TGTGCCAGCAGTGTAGGGCTAGCGAACCAAGAGACCCAGTACTTC	TRBV2	NA	NA	TRBJ2-5
CASSQDIYLPNNEQFF	TGTGCCAGCAGCCAAGATATCTACCTACCAAACAATGAGCAGTTCTTC	TRBV14	NA	NA	TRBJ2-1
CASSSFPTGGETQYF	TGTGCCAGCAGTTCATTCCCGACGGGCGGAGAGACCCAGTACTTC	TRBV27	NA	NA	TRBJ2-5
CASSSNLGLTPWKFF	TGTGCCAGCAGCTCAAACCTCGGACTCACCCCGTGGAAGTTCTTC	TRBV7-9	NA	NA	TRBJ2-1
CASSPLGSGRAGDIQYF	TGTGCCAGCTCACCCCTGGGAAGCGGGAGGGCCGGAGACATTCAGTACTTC	TRBV18	TRBD2	NA	TRBJ2-4
CASSQEAYYEQYF	TGTGCCAGCAGCCAAGAGGCGTACTACGAGCAGTACTTC	TRBV14	NA	NA	TRBJ2-7
CASSPGHGAYEQYF	TGCGCCAGCAGTCCCGGACACGGAGCCTACGAGCAGTACTTC	TRBV5-1	NA	NA	TRBJ2-7
CASSVDLNTGELFF	TGCGCCAGCAGCGTGGATCTGAACACCGGGGAGCTGTTTTTT	TRBV5-1	NA	NA	TRBJ2-2
CASSLEGDGYTF	TGCGCCAGCAGCTTGGAAGGGGACGGCTACACCTTC	TRBV5-1	NA	NA	TRBJ1-2
CAIRGGLAETPDTQYF	TGTGCCATCAGGGGGGGACTAGCGGAAACTCCAGATACGCAGTATTTT	TRBV10-3	TRBD2	NA	TRBJ2-3
CASTTIPPREFSGANVLTF	TGTGCCAGTACCACCATCCCCCCTAGGGAGTTCTCTGGGGCCAACGTCCTGACTTTC	TRBV19	NA	once	TRBJ2-6
CASSMSSYEQYF	TGTGCCAGCTCAATGAGCTCCTACGAGCAGTACTTC	TRBV7-2	NA	few	TRBJ2-7
CASSLAGIAYEQYF	TGTGCCAGCAGCTTGGCCGGTATAGCCTACGAGCAGTACTTC	TRBV5-6	NA	NA	TRBJ2-7
CASSFPLGETQYF	TGCGCCAGTTCCTTTCCCCTGGGGGAGACCCAGTACTTC	TRBV5-1	NA	NA	TRBJ2-5
CASTGFNNEQFF	TGTGCCAGCACAGGGTTCAACAATGAGCAGTTCTTC	TRBV14	NA	NA	TRBJ2-1
CASSLPIYRGQETQYF	TGTGCCAGCAGCTTACCAATATACAGGGGACAAGAGACCCAGTACTTC	TRBV7-2	TRBD1	NA	TRBJ2-5
CASSPEETQYF	TGTGCCAGCTCACCAGAAGAGACCCAGTACTTC	TRBV18	NA	few	TRBJ2-5
CASSLYGWGEGEQFF	TGTGCCAGCAGTTTATATGGTTGGGGGGAGGGTGAGCAGTTCTTC	TRBV28	TRBD2	NA	TRBJ2-1
CASSHGQAMYEQYF	TGCGCCAGCAGTCACGGGCAGGCCATGTACGAGCAGTACTTC	TRBV23-1	NA	few	TRBJ2-7
CASRGTGRETQYF	TGTGCCAGCAGGGGGACAGGGAGAGAGACCCAGTACTTC	TRBV28	TRBD1	once	TRBJ2-5
CASSYSDGSPLHF	TGTGCCAGCAGTTACTCTGACGGGTCACCCCTCCACTTT	TRBV6-5	NA	once	TRBJ1-6
CASSLAAGGNEQFF	TGCGCCAGCAGCTTGGCCGCGGGAGGCAATGAGCAGTTCTTC	TRBV5-1	TRBD2	NA	TRBJ2-1
CASSRQVIDEKLFF	TGTGCCAGCAGCCGACAGGTTATCGATGAAAAACTGTTTTTT	TRBV7-2	NA	few	TRBJ1-4
CASNLVGTEAFF	TGTGCCAGCAACCTAGTGGGGACTGAAGCTTTCTTT	TRBV7-9	NA	NA	TRBJ1-1
CASSLDPLARETQYF	TGTGCCAGCAGCTTAGATCCACTAGCGAGAGAGACCCAGTACTTC	TRBV7-2	TRBD2	once	TRBJ2-5
CSVRDRTGNTIYF	TGCAGCGTACGGGACAGGACTGGAAACACCATATATTTT	TRBV29-1	TRBD1	NA	TRBJ1-3
CASSWDRGAFF	TGTGCCAGCAGTTGGGACAGAGGAGCTTTCTTT	TRBV28	TRBD1	NA	TRBJ1-1